A selection of T cell receptor beta chains follows, all from one sample in a study of shared clonotypes between healthy human individuals. The data were produced by immunoSEQ multiplex PCR, yet TCRdb's version contains in-frame clones alone and is incomplete. The sample has 550,000 to 750,000 clones; about 90% are singletons. Material: naive CD8+ T cells sorted from blood. These TCRs come from a man aged 25-40 years in good health. The CDR3 runs from the conserved cysteine through the conserved F or W. A D gene is named only where the DNA matches it firmly. Size tells how often a clone was seen (once, few, many) or the class of an expanded clone, and some rows leave it out.

TRBV6-6	-	-	TRBJ2-1	CASTGFGIVTGNEQFF	TGTGCCAGCACCGGATTTGGGATTGTTACAGGGAATGAGCAGTTCTTC
TRBV2	-	TRBD1	TRBJ2-1	CASRPRGRGIYNEQFF	TGTGCCAGCCGACCTCGGGGCAGGGGGATCTACAATGAGCAGTTCTTC
TRBV9	once	-	TRBJ2-1	CASSVQRADSYNEQFF	TGTGCCAGCAGCGTCCAGCGGGCCGACTCCTACAATGAGCAGTTCTTC
TRBV5-4	-	-	TRBJ2-3	CASSDSRGSTDTQYF	TGTGCCAGCAGCGACTCGAGGGGTAGCACAGATACGCAGTATTTT
TRBV4-1	-	TRBD1	TRBJ1-5	CASSHWTGANQPQHF	TGCGCCAGCAGCCATTGGACAGGGGCCAATCAGCCCCAGCATTTT
TRBV27	-	TRBD2	TRBJ2-1	CASRRGGSYNEQFF	TGTGCCAGCCGACGGGGGGGCTCCTACAATGAGCAGTTCTTC
TRBV9	-	TRBD2	TRBJ2-1	CASSVDSLAGVSMGEQFF	TGTGCCAGCAGCGTAGACTCGCTAGCGGGAGTCTCCATGGGGGAGCAGTTCTTC
TRBV19	-	TRBD2	TRBJ2-1	CASSPRLAGAPYNEQFF	TGTGCCAGTAGTCCGCGACTAGCGGGAGCGCCCTACAATGAGCAGTTCTTC
TRBV7-6	-	TRBD2	TRBJ2-1	CASSTFPGTTQVF	TGTGCCAGCAGCACATTTCCTGGGACTACTCAGGTCTTC
TRBV7-9	once	TRBD1	TRBJ1-4	CASGTGLFPTNEKLFF	TGTGCCAGCGGGACAGGGTTATTCCCCACTAATGAAAAACTGTTTTTT
TRBV15	-	-	TRBJ2-7	CATSRDRLAEQYF	TGTGCCACCAGCAGAGATCGTCTAGCAGAGCAGTACTTC
TRBV27	once	-	TRBJ2-1	CASRRGSYNEQFF	TGTGCCAGCAGGCGGGGTTCCTACAATGAGCAGTTCTTC
TRBV7-9	-	-	TRBJ1-2	CASSLSLVRPGEGYTF	TGTGCCAGCAGCTTAAGCCTTGTCCGGCCCGGGGAAGGCTACACCTTC
TRBV6-4	-	-	TRBJ2-7	CASSVFQGVGYEQYF	TGTGCCAGCAGTGTTTTCCAGGGTGTAGGCTACGAGCAGTACTTC
TRBV27	-	TRBD2	TRBJ2-1	CASSPGLAHNEQFF	TGTGCCAGCAGCCCGGGACTAGCTCATAATGAGCAGTTCTTC
TRBV19	once	TRBD2	TRBJ2-1	CASSSWTSGSYNEQFF	TGTGCCAGTAGTTCATGGACTAGCGGGAGCTACAATGAGCAGTTCTTC
TRBV7-9	-	-	TRBJ2-5	CASSPEGLARYQETQYF	TGTGCCAGCAGCCCGGAGGGCCTAGCGAGGTACCAAGAGACCCAGTACTTC
TRBV7-9	-	TRBD2	TRBJ2-3	CASSFPTSGRAGVTDTQYF	TGTGCCAGCAGCTTTCCCACTAGCGGGAGGGCCGGGGTCACAGATACGCAGTATTTT
TRBV9	-	-	TRBJ2-2	CASSVKSANTGELFF	TGTGCCAGCAGCGTTAAATCCGCGAACACCGGGGAGCTGTTTTTT
TRBV2	-	TRBD2	TRBJ2-6	CASSPSGRGAGANVLTF	TGTGCCAGCAGTCCTAGCGGGAGAGGCGCTGGGGCCAACGTCCTGACTTTC
TRBV9	-	-	TRBJ2-1	CASSTTGRANEQFF	TGTGCCAGCAGCACAACTGGAAGGGCCAATGAGCAGTTCTTC
TRBV5-8	-	-	TRBJ2-7	CASSLGWGDYEQYF	TGTGCCAGCAGCTTGGGATGGGGGGACTACGAGCAGTACTTC
TRBV6-5	once	TRBD2	TRBJ2-1	CASSYSLVAGVNEQFF	TGTGCCAGCAGTTACTCGTTAGTAGCGGGAGTTAATGAGCAGTTCTTC
TRBV7-9	-	-	TRBJ1-2	CASSRSYGYTF	TGTGCCAGCAGCCGCTCTTATGGCTACACCTTC
TRBV7-2	-	-	TRBJ2-1	CASSELPSNRDFYNEQFF	TGTGCCAGCAGCGAACTCCCGAGCAACAGGGATTTCTACAATGAGCAGTTCTTC
TRBV11-2	-	-	TRBJ2-7	CASSLEAPTSLGYYEQYF	TGTGCCAGCAGCTTAGAGGCCCCGACTAGTTTGGGTTACTACGAGCAGTACTTC
TRBV7-9	-	-	TRBJ2-1	CASSLKTLVADEQFF	TGTGCCAGCAGCCTCAAGACACTAGTTGCCGATGAGCAGTTCTTC
TRBV4-3	-	TRBD1	TRBJ1-2	CASSQQPGQGNHYGYTF	TGCGCCAGCAGCCAACAACCCGGACAGGGTAATCACTATGGCTACACCTTC
TRBV7-9	few	TRBD1	TRBJ2-5	CASSFSRTGLQETQYF	TGTGCCAGCAGCTTTTCGAGGACAGGGTTACAAGAGACCCAGTACTTC
TRBV23-1	-	-	TRBJ2-6	CARIQVFSGANVLTF	TGCGCCAGGATTCAGGTGTTCTCTGGGGCCAACGTCCTGACTTTC
TRBV10-2	-	-	TRBJ2-1	CASGMGVNEQFF	TGCGCCAGCGGTATGGGGGTGAATGAGCAGTTCTTC
TRBV29-1	once	-	TRBJ2-7	CSAEGGTVYEQYF	TGCAGCGCTGAAGGTGGGACGGTCTACGAGCAGTACTTC
TRBV28	once	TRBD2	TRBJ2-2	CASSGIAGANTGELFF	TGTGCCAGCAGCGGAATAGCGGGGGCGAACACCGGGGAGCTGTTTTTT
TRBV5-4	-	TRBD1	TRBJ2-1	CASSLGPSRGNEQFF	TGTGCCAGCAGCTTAGGACCTAGCAGGGGGAATGAGCAGTTCTTC
TRBV11-2	-	-	TRBJ2-5	CASSLAELREQYF	TGTGCCAGCAGCTTAGCAGAGCTCCGGGAGCAGTACTTC